This T cell receptor beta chain comes out of a study of shared clonotypes between healthy human individuals. General study results and limits: The four-donor shared clonotypes exceeded non-shared clonotypes in generation probability, with non-shared ones scoring lower. Measured sharing among donors was expected to vary with sequencing depth.

Adult donors, all healthy and HIV-negative, had no recent acute infections or vaccinations. With regard to this clone: Its specificity is not known.

Several immunoSEQ 96-well plates shared each subset's DNA, each plate a replicate. Assay: immunoSEQ multiplex PCR; the TCRdb copy retains only in-frame clones and omits some. The table includes approximately 700,000 clones, 73% detected once. The sequence was collected from a woman aged 25-40 years in good health. The sample consisted of memory CD4+ T cells sorted from blood. Subset here: CD45RA-negative fraction.

The CDR3, as DNA: TGTGCCAGCAGGGCCAGGGGAGCTGGAAACACCATATATTTT. Translation gives CASRARGAGNTIYF. The rearrangement uses TRBV27 and TRBJ1-3, with a weak D call TRBD1 (6 bases). The CDR3 totals 14 residues. V was shortened by 6 bases and J by 2 bases, with 11 bases between the two germline ends. CDR1 MNHEY and CDR2 SMNVEV come from the germline V gene (reference sequence).